A single sample is the source of the 25 T cell receptor beta chains below, sequenced in a study of blood T cell repertoires in COVID-19. TCRdb's copy holds only in-frame clones and misses some; the assay was immunoSEQ multiplex PCR. The sample includes 300,000 to 450,000 clones, roughly 90% of them seen just once. The specimen was peripheral blood. These receptors originate from a woman in her sixties with COVID-19, enrolled during active disease.

This clone was recorded a few times. This specimen includes other DNA sequences encoding the same CDR3. V is TRBV5-1 and J is TRBJ1-1, with 9 bases fitting TRBD1. The CDR3 is 13 residues long. Germline values: CDR1 SGHRS, CDR2 YFSETQ. V trimming: 4 bases; J trimming: 5 bases; junction bases outside the gene matches: 3. CDR3 amino acids: CASSVGQGTEAFF. In nucleotides, the CDR3 is TGCGCCAGCAGCGTTGGACAGGGGACTGAAGCTTTCTTT.

The V gene is TRBV2, the J gene TRBJ2-2, with a weak D call TRBD2 (5 bases). Germline CDR1 SNHLY, CDR2 FYNNEI. V lost 5 bases and J lost 1, with 8 bases in between. The CDR3 runs 14 residues. The CDR3, as DNA: TGTGCCAGCAGTTCCGAGGGGAACACCGGGGAGCTGTTTTTT. Protein product: CASSSEGNTGELFF.

This chain connects TRBV2 to TRBJ1-1; tentative D call: TRBD1 (5 bases). This CDR3 is 15 amino acids long. V lost 7 bases, J lost 0 bases, and 15 bases lay in between. Germline CDR1 reads SNHLY; CDR2 reads FYNNEI. The CDR3 loop is CASTRADRMNTEAFF. In nucleotides, the CDR3 is TGTGCCAGCACTCGGGCAGACAGAATGAACACTGAAGCTTTCTTT.

The chain combines TRBV5-1 with TRBJ1-3, with D possibly TRBD1 on 6 matching bases. The CDR3 consists of 19 residues. The germline CDR1 and CDR2 sequences are SGHRS and YFSETQ. V was trimmed by 3 bases and J by 0 bases, leaving 22 bases between them. CDR3: CASSSLPMGAGNSGNTIYF. The DNA for the CDR3 is TGCGCCAGCAGCTCCCTCCCTATGGGGGCTGGTAACTCTGGAAACACCATATATTTT.

The chain employs TRBV15 and TRBJ1-3; D remains unclear. This CDR3 has 15 amino acids. Trimming removed 0 bases at V and 8 bases at J, with 14 bases between. Germline CDR1 and CDR2: LNHNV and YYDKDF (reference sequence). CDR3 in amino acids: CATSRDGLDHDTIYF. The CDR3 bases are TGTGCCACCAGCAGAGATGGACTTGATCATGACACCATATATTTT.

CDR3 in DNA: TGTGCCAGCACGCAGGGGGCTGGCGGCTACACCTTC. The encoded protein is CASTQGAGGYTF. The chain uses TRBV28 and TRBJ1-2; 8 bases are a match to TRBD1. The junction had 6 bases not matched to a gene; V was cut back by 7 bases and J by 8 bases. The CDR3 is 12 amino acids. From germline, CDR1 is MDHEN and CDR2 SYDVKM.

The genes are TRBV28 and TRBJ2-3, with 11 nucleotides matching TRBD2. Germline CDR1 reads MDHEN; CDR2 reads SYDVKM. Germline trimming cut 5 bases from V and 2 bases from J; bases unmatched to any gene: 3. The CDR3 consists of 15 residues. The CDR3 region has the DNA TGTGCCAGCAGTGTAGCGGGGGGGTACACAGATACGCAGTATTTT. It codes for CASSVAGGYTDTQYF. The entire variable domain, with the rest obtained from reference TRBV28 and TRBJ2-3, is as follows: DVKVTQSSRYLVKRTGEKVFLECVQDMDHENMFWYRQDPGLGLRLIYFSYDVKMKEKGDIPEGYSVSREKKERFSLILESASTNQTSMYLCASSVAGGYTDTQYFGPGTRLTVL.

The rearrangement joins TRBV3-1 (or the pseudogene TRBV3-2) to TRBJ2-1; TRBD2 is a possible D gene (5 bases). The germline gives CDR1 LGHDT, CDR2 YNNKEL (reference sequence). The V end was cut by 4 bases, the J end by 7 bases, with 8 bases between. This CDR3 is built from 12 residues. Here the CDR3 DNA reads TGTGCCAGCAGCCGAGGGTGGAATGAGCAGTTCTTC. This gives the protein CASSRGWNEQFF.

The chain recombines TRBV7-9 with TRBJ1-4, with a tentative D call TRBD1 (5 bases). The CDR3 totals 15 residues. Germline CDR1 is SEHNR and CDR2 is FQNEAQ (reference sequence). V lost 4 bases and J lost 4, with 13 bases in between. The CDR3, as DNA: TGTGCCAGCAGCTCGGGGGGAGGGATTAATGAAAAACTGTTTTTT. It is translated as CASSSGGGINEKLFF.

The chain uses TRBV3-1 (or the pseudogene TRBV3-2) and TRBJ1-5; D might be TRBD1 (5 bases). The CDR3 length is 15 residues. Germline CDR1 and CDR2: LGHDT and YNNKEL (reference sequence). The V end lost 1 base, the J end lost 4 bases, and 11 bases lay between the germline ends. The CDR3 here is CASSQGTSENQPQHF. The DNA for the CDR3 is TGTGCCAGCAGCCAAGGGACATCCGAGAATCAGCCCCAGCATTTT.

The J gene is TRBJ1-5, the V gene TRBV11-2; 7 nucleotides agree with TRBD1. The V gene's germline CDR1 is SGHAT and CDR2 FQNNGV. This CDR3 spans 15 amino acids. The ends lost 5 bases at V and 4 bases at J; junction bases unmatched: 8. The chain's CDR3 is CASSLGQGVNQPQHF. CDR3 coding DNA: TGTGCCAGCAGCCTGGGGCAGGGGGTAAATCAGCCCCAGCATTTT.

As to this clone: The same CDR3 also results from other DNA sequences found in this sample. The gene calls are TRBV7-9 and TRBJ1-2; 7 bases are shared with TRBD1. CDR1 and CDR2 (germline): SEHNR, FQNEAQ (reference sequence). The CDR3 consists of 13 residues. Trimming took 6 bases from V and 4 from J; bases not matched to a gene: 5. CDR3 region: CASSSDRAYGYTF. CDR3 bases: TGTGCCAGCAGTTCCGACAGGGCCTATGGCTACACCTTC.

As DNA, the CDR3 is TGCGCCAGCAGCCAAATATCGAGCTCTGGAAACACCATATATTTT. Its translation is CASSQISSSGNTIYF. The chain has TRBV4-1 and TRBJ1-3; no clear D gene. From germline, CDR1 is MGHRA and CDR2 YSYEKL. Trimming stripped 2 bases from V and 0 bases from J, with 8 bases between. The CDR3 has 15 residues.

V usage is TRBV5-1 and J usage is TRBJ1-3, with D possibly TRBD1 on 5 matching bases. Germline V gives CDR1 SGHRS, CDR2 YFSETQ. The ends were cut back, 3 bases at V and 0 bases at J, with 19 bases in the middle. The CDR3 is 18 amino acids. The CDR3 region is CASSSRGGVPLSGNTIYF. The CDR3 nucleotides are TGCGCCAGCAGCTCCCGTGGAGGGGTCCCCCTCTCTGGAAACACCATATATTTT.

The chain joins TRBV7-6 to TRBJ1-1; possibly TRBD1 for D (5 bases). Germline assignment: CDR1 SGHVS and CDR2 FNYEAQ. The V end was cut by 5 bases, the J end by 4 bases, with 11 bases between. The CDR3 runs 13 residues. The DNA for the CDR3 is TGTGCCAGCAGCCTTAGGAGGGGCACTGAAGCTTTCTTT. It codes for CASSLRRGTEAFF.

The rearrangement links TRBV5-1 to TRBJ1-3; D is unclear. Deletions cut 4 bases from V and 10 bases from J, with 15 bases between. CDR3 length equals 13 residues. The germline gives CDR1 SGHRS, CDR2 YFSETQ. CDR3 sequence: CASSLGGRETIYF. CDR3 nucleotides: TGCGCCAGCAGCCTGGGCGGCCGGGAGACCATATATTTT.

CDR3 sequence: CASSQGQETGEAFF. CDR3 bases: TGTGCCAGCAGCCAAGGTCAAGAGACGGGTGAAGCTTTCTTT. The chain carries TRBV3-1 (or the pseudogene TRBV3-2) and TRBJ1-1; no definite D call. Germline-derived CDR1 and CDR2 are LGHDT and YNNKEL (reference sequence). V was trimmed by 1 base and J by 7 bases, leaving 13 bases between them. The CDR3 runs to 14 residues.

The rearrangement joins TRBV18 to TRBJ2-1; TRBD2 agrees at 7 bases. The germline CDR1 and CDR2 sequences are KGHSH and LQKENI. V was clipped by 4 bases and J by 4 bases; unmatched bases: 7. The length of the CDR3 is 15 residues. CDR3 bases: TGTGCCAGCTCACAAGTCAGCGGGGTTTACAATGAGCAGTTCTTC. It is translated as CASSQVSGVYNEQFF.

The chain couples TRBV6-1 to TRBJ1-6; D not resolved. Germline V gene lookup returns CDR1 MNHNS and CDR2 SASEGT. The CDR3 covers 14 residues. The ends were cut back, 3 bases at V and 9 bases at J, with 12 bases in the middle. The CDR3 loop reads CASSEALTGSPLHF. CDR3 sequence (DNA): TGTGCCAGCAGTGAGGCTCTCACGGGTTCACCCCTCCACTTT.

The chain couples TRBV30 to TRBJ1-1, with 7 bases fitting TRBD1. Germline V gene sequence: CDR1 GTSNPN, CDR2 SVGIG (reference sequence). The V segment lost 3 bases and the J segment 0 bases; nucleotides outside the gene matches: 16. The CDR3 has 18 amino acids. CDR3 protein: CAWRETSTGPLMNTEAFF. CDR3 nucleotide sequence: TGTGCCTGGAGGGAAACCTCGACAGGGCCCCTCATGAACACTGAAGCTTTCTTT.

This rearrangement joins TRBV5-6 to TRBJ1-6; 7 bases align to TRBD1. Looked up from germline, CDR1 is SGHDT and CDR2 is YYEEEE. V was clipped by 4 bases and J by 6 bases; unmatched bases: 10. The CDR3 has 16 amino acids. CDR3 region: CASSRRGTVGNSPLHF. The CDR3 nucleotides are TGTGCCAGCAGCCGCCGAGGGACAGTTGGTAATTCACCCCTCCACTTT.

This chain links TRBV5-4 with TRBJ1-1; TRBD1 agrees at 10 bases. This CDR3 is built from 15 residues. The V segment lost 3 bases and the J segment 5 bases; nucleotides outside the gene matches: 7. The germline gives CDR1 SGHNT, CDR2 YYREEE (reference sequence). Written as DNA, the CDR3 is TGTGCCAGCAGCTCGGACAGGGGGAAGACGACTGAAGCTTTCTTT. Residues: CASSSDRGKTTEAFF. The full variable domain, completed using reference TRBV5-4 and TRBJ1-1, is ETGVTQSPTHLIKTRGQQVTLRCSSQSGHNTVSWYQQALGQGPQFIFQYYREEENGRGNFPPRFSGLQFPNYSSELNVNALELDDSALYLCASSSDRGKTTEAFFGQGTRLTVV.

The chain combines TRBV21-1 with TRBJ1-2; whether TRBD1, the table's D call, matches the DNA was not checked. TRBV21-1 corresponds to a pseudogene. This CDR3 region has 13 residues. The CDR3 DNA follows: TGTGCCAGCAGCCCCAGGGGATTCGCGCGCTACACCTTC. This translates into CASSPRGFARYTF.

The rearrangement uses TRBV15 and TRBJ2-2, with TRBD2 as a possible D gene (6 bases). Trimming took 5 bases from V and 1 from J, leaving 14 bases between them. Germline V gene sequence: CDR1 LNHNV, CDR2 YYDKDF (reference sequence). CDR3 length equals 16 residues. The CDR3 protein is CATSARTGGNTGELFF. CDR3 nucleotides: TGTGCCACCAGCGCCCGGACCGGGGGGAACACCGGGGAGCTGTTTTTT.

This chain connects TRBV28 to TRBJ1-1, with TRBD1 matching 8 bases. Germline trimming cut 3 bases from V and 8 bases from J; bases unmatched to any gene: 2. This CDR3 spans 12 amino acids. CDR1 MDHEN and CDR2 SYDVKM come from the germline V gene. The CDR3 spells CASSLGDREAFF. The DNA of the CDR3 is TGTGCCAGCAGTTTGGGGGACAGGGAAGCTTTCTTT.